The clone carrying this T cell receptor (beta chain) was detected a few times. Combining a sample-barcoded 5' primer with a J-beta primer mix, a second PCR ran for roughly 6 to 12 cycles. TCRdb used MiXCR to reprocess the 5' RACE reads, holding one entry per CDR3 protein. There are some 1,000,000 distinct CDR3 sequences in the sample; under 30% occur only once, and approximately 0.79% lies in the top ten. This record comes from a study of blood T cells in healthy people across ages. The CDR3 totals 14 residues. Per germline, CDR1 MRHNA and CDR2 SNTAGT. V was clipped by 5 bases and J by 3 bases, with 11 bases between them. The data also belong to a second study, concerning T cells of mothers and their children.

This chain uses TRBV6-4 with TRBJ2-1; no reliable D call. The receptor comes from a girl aged 2-10 years in good health. Sample: blood. CDR3: CASSQDRDYNEQFF. The DNA for the CDR3 is TGTGCCAGCAGTCAAGATAGGGACTACAATGAGCAGTTCTTC.